This T cell receptor beta chain stems from a study of control samples from healthy donors and cancer patients. Assay: immunoSEQ multiplex PCR; the TCRdb copy retains only in-frame clones and omits some. Here the sample spans under 150,000 clones, approximately 89% being singletons. Trimming cost V 6 bases and J 0 bases, with 5 bases left between them. CDR3 size: 13 residues. This clone was found once. Sequences were obtained from blood. V and J are TRBV12-3 or TRBV12-4 and TRBJ2-2; D gene unclear. This sequence originates from a man aged 55 to 69 in good health. CDR3 sequence (DNA): TGTGCCAGCAGCGCGACGAACACCGGGGAGCTGTTTTTT. Translated: CASSATNTGELFF.